These 20 T cell receptor beta chains were sequenced from one sample in a study of T cell repertoires in cytomegalovirus infection. TCRdb independently ran MiXCR on the reads; one entry per CDR3 protein. Of some 600,000 distinct CDR3 sequences listed, 24% are singletons. The sequenced material came from CD8+ T cells from PBMCs. These receptor sequences come from a human donor in good health (CMV status not recorded). Some clones in this sample may be carry-over from other donors' samples.

DNA for the CDR3: TGCAGCGTTGAGGGCAGGGACAATGAGCAGTTCTTC. This codes for CSVEGRDNEQFF. This sequence joins TRBV29-1 and TRBJ2-1, with D maybe TRBD1 (5 bases). The V end lost 3 bases, the J end lost 5 bases, and 8 bases lay between the germline ends. The germline CDR1 and CDR2 sequences are SQVTM and ANQGSEA. The CDR3 runs to 12 residues.

In this sample, this clonotype turned up a few times. The gene calls are TRBV29-1 and TRBJ2-3; D uncertain. The V and J ends lost 3 bases and 0 bases respectively, with 13 bases between them. In germline, CDR1 is SQVTM, CDR2 ANQGSEA. CDR3 length: 15 amino acids. CDR3 DNA sequence: TGCAGCGTTGACGGCACGAACGATAGCACAGATACGCAGTATTTT. It yields the protein CSVDGTNDSTDTQYF.

The CDR3 loop reads CSSQPQRGGTVDEQFF. The CDR3 DNA is TGCAGTTCCCAGCCCCAGCGGGGGGGCACTGTCGATGAGCAGTTCTTC. The chain recombines TRBV20-1 with TRBJ2-1, with 10 bases matching TRBD2. The CDR3 length is 16 residues. V was pared by 8 bases and J by 8 bases, with 18 bases of the junction left unmatched. CDR1 is DFQATT and CDR2 is SNEGSKA in the germline V gene (reference sequence).

This clonotype was seen ten or more times. This chain uses TRBV12-5 with TRBJ1-4, with TRBD1 as a possible D gene (5 bases). Trimming left V 0 bases short and J 5 bases short, with 10 bases between. CDR3 length: 15 amino acids. The germline V gene encodes CDR1 LGHNT and CDR2 FRNRAP. The CDR3 region is CASGLVGTGNEKLFF. The CDR3 DNA reads TGTGCTAGTGGTTTGGTCGGGACCGGGAATGAAAAACTGTTTTTT.

This clonotype occurred a few times. The chain carries TRBV6-5 and TRBJ2-5; 7 bases are a match to TRBD2. CDR1 is MNHEY and CDR2 is SVGAGI in the germline V gene. Germline trimming cut 4 bases from V and 2 bases from J; bases unmatched to any gene: 7. The CDR3 sequence is 15 residues long. The CDR3, as DNA: TGTGCCAGCAGTTGGGCTAGCGGTTATCAAGAGACCCAGTACTTC. Its protein is CASSWASGYQETQYF.

The rearrangement uses TRBV20-1 and TRBJ2-5; TRBD2 matches 9 bases. The trim removed 0 bases at V and 4 bases at J, leaving 9 bases unmatched. Germline values: CDR1 DFQATT, CDR2 SNEGSKA (reference sequence). This CDR3 spans 16 amino acids. The CDR3 region is CSARDLSGGPLETQYF. CDR3 bases: TGCAGTGCTAGAGATCTCAGCGGGGGGCCTTTAGAGACCCAGTACTTC.

The chain is built from TRBV14 and TRBJ2-1; 9 nucleotides align to TRBD1. CDR1 SGHDN and CDR2 FVKESK come from the germline V gene. The trim removed 0 bases at V and 4 bases at J, leaving 4 bases unmatched. The CDR3 totals 16 residues. The CDR3 region has the DNA TGTGCCAGCAGCCAAGATTTGGGGACAGGGTACAATGAGCAGTTCTTC. Protein product: CASSQDLGTGYNEQFF.

The V and J genes are TRBV29-1 and TRBJ1-2, with 7 bases aligning to TRBD1. The CDR3 is made up of 11 amino acids. The junction had 2 bases not matched to a gene; V was cut back by 6 bases and J by 4 bases. Germline V CDR1 and CDR2: SQVTM, ANQGSEA. This CDR3 is CSVRDSYGYTF. The CDR3 DNA sequence: TGCAGCGTCCGGGACAGCTATGGCTACACCTTC.

The chain links TRBV4-3 to TRBJ2-1; D is unresolved. Trimming pared 0 bases from V and 8 bases from J, leaving 8 bases between. Germline CDR1 LGHNA, CDR2 YSLEER. The length of the CDR3 is 13 residues. For the CDR3, the DNA is TGCGCCAGCAGCCAAGAGATGGGCGATGAGCAGTTCTTC. Its protein product is CASSQEMGDEQFF.

Details on this clonotype: The germline gene is not matched at one end of the junction; a read error may be the cause. This chain's CDR3 is CVSRLDWEITEAFF. In DNA form, the CDR3 reads TGTGTCAGCAGATTAGACTGGGAAATCACTGAAGCTTTCTTT. The chain has TRBV28 and TRBJ1-1; D gene uncertain. Germline V gene lookup returns CDR1 MDHEN and CDR2 SYDVKM. This CDR3 has 14 amino acids.

This clonotype has only a few counts. This chain links TRBV5-1 with TRBJ2-5, with D tentatively TRBD2 (6 bases). Germline CDR1 is SGHRS and CDR2 is YFSETQ. V lost 0 bases and J lost 3, with 12 bases in between. CDR3 length: 15 amino acids. CDR3: CASSLEVLAEETQYF. CDR3 in DNA: TGCGCCAGCAGCTTGGAGGTGTTAGCGGAAGAGACCCAGTACTTC.

This clonotype was picked up a small number of times. An end of the junction differs from the germline gene, which may be a read error. This rearrangement joins TRBV5-1 to TRBJ2-2; tentatively, D is TRBD2 (5 bases). The CDR3 extends over 12 amino acids. Germline V gives CDR1 SGHRS, CDR2 YFSETQ. CDR3: CASSLKAGEPFF. The CDR3 DNA sequence: TGCGCCAGCAGCTTGAAAGCCGGGGAGCCGTTTTTT.

The chain uses TRBV5-6 and TRBJ2-2; TRBD1 agrees at 8 bases. Germline V gives CDR1 SGHDT, CDR2 YYEEEE. Trimming at V came to 0 bases and at J to 2 bases, leaving 9 bases not matched to a gene. The CDR3 has 18 amino acids. The CDR3 region is CASSLAGWQGANTGELFF. In nucleotides, the CDR3 is TGTGCCAGCAGCTTGGCCGGCTGGCAGGGGGCAAACACCGGGGAGCTGTTTTTT.

This clonotype has at least ten counts. The rearrangement uses TRBV7-2 and TRBJ2-5; 11 bases are a match to TRBD2. Germline V CDR1 and CDR2: SGHTA, FQGNSA. This CDR3 comprises 18 residues. The V and J ends lost 5 bases and 8 bases, in that order; junction bases with no gene match: 19. The chain's CDR3 is CASSTKGTSGLIEETQYF. CDR3 coding DNA: TGTGCCAGCAGCACCAAAGGGACTAGCGGATTGATTGAGGAAACCCAGTACTTC.

This sequence joins TRBV7-9 and TRBJ2-7; 11 nucleotides align to TRBD1. CDR1 is SEHNR and CDR2 is FQNEAQ in the germline V gene (reference sequence). The CDR3 runs 17 residues. Losses at the gene ends were 5 bases for V and 2 bases for J; bases not matched to a gene: 11. As DNA, the CDR3 is TGTGCCAGCAGCCCACACCCCGGGACAGGGGGGGCCTACGAGCAGTACGTC. Protein: CASSPHPGTGGAYEQYV.

Of note for this clonotype: One base away lies a much larger clone, so this may be a sequencing read error. The chain has TRBV7-9 and TRBJ2-5; D gene ambiguous. The V and J ends lost 2 bases and 0 bases respectively, with 7 bases between them. Looked up from germline, CDR1 is SEHNR and CDR2 is FQNEAQ (reference sequence). The CDR3 extends over 14 amino acids. The CDR3 region is CASSLLEYQETQYF. The CDR3 nucleotides read TGTGCCAGCAGCTTACTCGAGTACCAAGAGACCCAGTACTTC.

This clonotype appeared many times. The gene calls are TRBV6-5 and TRBJ2-5, with D possibly matching TRBD2 (6 bases). This CDR3 is built from 15 residues. Germline V gene sequence: CDR1 MNHEY, CDR2 SVGAGI. The germline V and J ends were trimmed by 0 bases and 5 bases, with 13 bases remaining between them. CDR3: CASSYSRLGAETQYF. Written as DNA, the CDR3 is TGTGCCAGCAGTTACTCGAGACTAGGTGCGGAGACCCAGTACTTC.

This sequence joins TRBV25-1 and TRBJ1-1; D remains ambiguous. With 2 bases removed from V and 4 bases from J, the gap between germline ends came to 8 bases. Per the germline V gene, CDR1 is MGHDK and CDR2 is SYGVNS. CDR3 length: 13 residues. The CDR3 loop reads CASSEAGSTEAFF. The CDR3 DNA reads as TGTGCCAGCAGTGAAGCCGGGAGCACTGAAGCTTTCTTT.

The chain couples TRBV11-3 to TRBJ1-1, with TRBD1 identical over 8 bases. CDR1 is SGHNT and CDR2 is YENEEA in the germline V gene. The CDR3 covers 14 residues. The V and J ends lost 5 bases and 7 bases, in that order; junction bases with no gene match: 9. In DNA form, the CDR3 reads TGTGCCAGCAGCCCAACCGCAGGGGGCGGTGAAGCTTTCTTT. Translating it yields CASSPTAGGGEAFF.

This clonotype was detected a few times. The rearrangement joins TRBV5-5 to TRBJ1-5; TRBD1 is a possible D gene (6 bases). Per the germline V gene, CDR1 is SGHKS and CDR2 is YYEKEE (reference sequence). The CDR3 is 16 amino acids. The germline V and J ends were trimmed by 4 bases and 3 bases, with 17 bases remaining between them. The DNA for the CDR3 is TGTGCCAGCAGCGGGGCGGCAGGGGATAACAATCAGCCCCAGCATTTT. Its translation: CASSGAAGDNNQPQHF.